Described below is a single T cell receptor (beta chain) sequence and its context. This clonotype was counted between two and nine times. Its antigen is currently not known. No qualities accompany the bases; no much larger clone lies one base away. The data belong to a study of T-cell reconstitution after alpha-beta-depleted transplantation in children (dated by TCRdb to 2016 to 2017). Study-wide context: Using TCR repertoire profiling, the study followed T-cell immune reconstitution in a quantitative way in children after TCRalphabeta/CD19-depleted allogeneic hematopoietic cell transplantation.

This specimen's treatment or condition label, per the study, means: allogeneic hematopoietic cell transplantation with graft depleted of TCRalphabeta T cells and CD19 B cells. The children who served as transplant recipients had been given grafts of TCRalphabeta/CD19-depleted allogeneic hematopoietic cells. To prepare the library, PCR was applied. TCRdb names Illumina HiSeq 2500 as the instrument used. To normalize quantification of the TCRbeta repertoire, the TCR libraries were built with molecular barcoding that relied on unique molecular identifiers. The public reads were quality trimmed at Q25 with fastp and then assembled into clones with MiXCR by TCRdb, keeping productive beta chains. Records with the same CDR3 protein are collapsed into one entry carrying the most frequent genes and DNA. The sample yields 450,000 to 550,000 distinct CDR3 sequences; about an eighth were counted once. The top ten clonotypes cover less than 15% of the sample.

The CDR3 spans 13 residues, from the cysteine through the phenylalanine. Left in the record is the CDR3 DNA by itself, 39 bases read in frame from the first base. CDR1 and CDR2 (LGHDT, YNNKEL) derive from the germline V gene (reference sequence). The V and J ends are trimmed by 3 bases and 1 base, leaving 4 bases between them. Points the paper makes about the study in general: In some patients, the high TCRbeta diversity seen at day 60 was put down to recipient T cells and intrathymic progenitors that had survived conditioning. The frequencies of hyperexpanded clones fell over the following months, and after one year, T-cell counts and TCRbeta diversity were mostly attributed to newly produced T cells. Apparently early alphabetaT-cell count recovery about two months after transplant reportedly relied on only several hundred rapidly expanded clones derived from non-depleted graft cells.

The chain is made from TRBV3-1 and TRBJ1-3; the D gene cannot be resolved reliably. The material sequenced was PBMCs, mostly from graft donor cells, taken 180 days after TCRalphabeta/CD19-depleted stem cell transplant. This clonotype originated in a female patient aged 2 to 10 who had a stem cell transplant for aplastic anemia, so the T cells may come from the graft donor. Here is the DNA: TGTGCCAGCAGCCACCTGTCTGGAAACACCATATATTTT. This gives the protein CASSHLSGNTIYF.